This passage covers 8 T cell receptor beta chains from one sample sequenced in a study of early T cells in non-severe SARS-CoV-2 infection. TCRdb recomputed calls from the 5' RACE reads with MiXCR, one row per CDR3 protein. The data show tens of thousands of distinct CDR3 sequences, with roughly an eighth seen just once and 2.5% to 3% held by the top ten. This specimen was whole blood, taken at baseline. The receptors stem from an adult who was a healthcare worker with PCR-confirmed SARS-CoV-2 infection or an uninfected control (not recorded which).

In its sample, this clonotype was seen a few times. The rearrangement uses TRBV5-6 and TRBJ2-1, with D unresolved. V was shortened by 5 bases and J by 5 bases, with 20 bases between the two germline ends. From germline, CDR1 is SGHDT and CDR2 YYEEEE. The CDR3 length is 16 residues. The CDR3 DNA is TGTGCCAGCAGTCCCACAAAGGTTATGTTACACAATGAGCAGTTCTTC. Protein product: CASSPTKVMLHNEQFF.

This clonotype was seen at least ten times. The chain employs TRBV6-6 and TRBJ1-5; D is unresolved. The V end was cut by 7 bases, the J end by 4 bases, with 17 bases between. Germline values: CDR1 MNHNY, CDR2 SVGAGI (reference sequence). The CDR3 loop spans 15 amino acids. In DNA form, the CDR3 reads TGTGCCAGCACGAGCTCAAAACTTCTTAATCAGCCCCAGCATTTT. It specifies CASTSSKLLNQPQHF.

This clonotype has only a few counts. Written as DNA, the CDR3 is TGTGCCAGCTCACCCATGGCCGGGCAGGGGGAGACCCAGTACTTC. Protein sequence: CASSPMAGQGETQYF. V usage is TRBV18 and J usage is TRBJ2-5, with D possibly matching TRBD1 (6 bases). Trimming took off 3 bases at V and 5 bases at J, with 16 bases between the two ends. CDR1 is KGHSH, CDR2 LQKENI, per germline. This CDR3 region has 15 residues.

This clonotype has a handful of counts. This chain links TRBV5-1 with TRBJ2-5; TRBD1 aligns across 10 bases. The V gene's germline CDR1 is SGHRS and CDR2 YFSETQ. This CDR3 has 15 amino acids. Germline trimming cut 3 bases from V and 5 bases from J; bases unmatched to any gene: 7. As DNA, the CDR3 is TGCGCCAGCAGCTCCCAGGGACAGGGGATGGAGACCCAGTACTTC. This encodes CASSSQGQGMETQYF. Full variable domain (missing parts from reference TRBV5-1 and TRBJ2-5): KAGVTQTPRYLIKTRGQQVTLSCSPISGHRSVSWYQQTPGQGLQFLFEYFSETQRNKGNFPGRFSGRQFSNSRSEMNVSTLELGDSALYLCASSSQGQGMETQYFGPGTRLLVL.

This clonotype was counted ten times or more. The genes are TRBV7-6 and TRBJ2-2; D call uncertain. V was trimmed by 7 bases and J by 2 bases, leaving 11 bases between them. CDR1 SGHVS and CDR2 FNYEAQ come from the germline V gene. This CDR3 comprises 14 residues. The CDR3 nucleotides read TGTGCCAGCACCCAAGACTCAAACACCGGGGAGCTGTTTTTT. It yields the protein CASTQDSNTGELFF.

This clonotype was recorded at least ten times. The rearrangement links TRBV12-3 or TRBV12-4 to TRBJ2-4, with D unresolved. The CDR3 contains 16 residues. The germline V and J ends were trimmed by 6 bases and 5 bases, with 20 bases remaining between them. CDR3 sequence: CASSLTLVVHQNIQYF. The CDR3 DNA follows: TGTGCCAGCAGCCTAACATTAGTCGTACACCAAAACATTCAGTACTTC.

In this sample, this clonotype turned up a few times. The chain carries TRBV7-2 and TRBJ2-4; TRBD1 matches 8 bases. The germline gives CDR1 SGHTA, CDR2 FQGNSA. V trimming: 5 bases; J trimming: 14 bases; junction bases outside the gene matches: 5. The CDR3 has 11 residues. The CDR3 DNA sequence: TGTGCCAGCAGCCACCGGGACAGGAAGTACTTC. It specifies CASSHRDRKYF.

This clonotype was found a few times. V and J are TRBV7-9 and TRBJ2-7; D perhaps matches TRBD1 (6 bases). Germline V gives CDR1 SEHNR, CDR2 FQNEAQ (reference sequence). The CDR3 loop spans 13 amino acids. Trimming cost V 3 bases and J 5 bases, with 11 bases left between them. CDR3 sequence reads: CASSFLTGNEQYF. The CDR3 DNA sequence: TGTGCCAGCAGCTTCCTAACAGGGAACGAGCAGTACTTC.